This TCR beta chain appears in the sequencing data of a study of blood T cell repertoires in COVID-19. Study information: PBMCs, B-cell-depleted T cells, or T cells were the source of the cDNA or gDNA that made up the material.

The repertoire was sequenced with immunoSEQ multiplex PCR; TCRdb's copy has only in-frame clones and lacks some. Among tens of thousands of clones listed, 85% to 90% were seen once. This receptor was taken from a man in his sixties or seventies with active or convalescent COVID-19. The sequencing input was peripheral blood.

CDR3 nucleotides: TGTGCCAGCAGCCCCAGGGGTGGAAACACTGAAGCTTTCTTT. Residues: CASSPRGGNTEAFF. The rearrangement joins TRBV5-4 to TRBJ1-1, with D possibly TRBD1 on 6 matching bases. CDR1 is SGHNT, CDR2 YYREEE, per germline (reference sequence). Trimming removed 4 bases from V and 2 bases from J, with 12 bases in between. The CDR3 contains 14 residues.